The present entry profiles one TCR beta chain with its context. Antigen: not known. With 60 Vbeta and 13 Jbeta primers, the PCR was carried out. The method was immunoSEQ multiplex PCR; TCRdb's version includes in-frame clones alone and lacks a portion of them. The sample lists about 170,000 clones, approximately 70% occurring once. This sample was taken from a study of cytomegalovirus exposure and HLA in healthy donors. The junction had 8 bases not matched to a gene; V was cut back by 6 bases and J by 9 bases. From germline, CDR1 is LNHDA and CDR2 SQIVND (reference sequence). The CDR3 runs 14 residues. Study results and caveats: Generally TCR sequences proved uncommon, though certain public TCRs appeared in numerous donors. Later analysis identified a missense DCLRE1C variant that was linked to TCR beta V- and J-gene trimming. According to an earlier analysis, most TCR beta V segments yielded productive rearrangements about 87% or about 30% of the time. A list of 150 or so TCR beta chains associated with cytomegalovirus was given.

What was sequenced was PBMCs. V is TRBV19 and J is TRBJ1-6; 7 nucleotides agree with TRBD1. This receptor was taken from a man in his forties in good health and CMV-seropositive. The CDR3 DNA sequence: TGTGCCAGTAGCCCAGGGGGAAACGGTTCACCCCTCCACTTT. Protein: CASSPGGNGSPLHF.